This entry is about one T cell receptor beta chain. The method was immunoSEQ multiplex PCR; TCRdb's version includes in-frame clones alone and lacks a portion of them. The sample has approximately 640,000 clones; roughly 70% are singletons. These data come from a study of shared clonotypes between healthy human individuals. J was trimmed by 0 bases and V by 5 bases; bases with no gene match: 11. CDR3 length: 17 residues. Germline assignment: CDR1 SEHNR and CDR2 FQNEAQ (reference sequence). The sample comprised memory CD4+ T cells sorted from blood. Documented subset: CD45RA-negative fraction. This clonotype was obtained from a woman in her 30s in good health. The chain uses TRBV7-9 and TRBJ2-7, with 9 bases fitting TRBD1. Here the CDR3 reads CASSLFGGTGTSYEQYF. The CDR3 region has the DNA TGTGCCAGCAGCCTATTTGGGGGGACAGGGACCTCCTACGAGCAGTACTTC.